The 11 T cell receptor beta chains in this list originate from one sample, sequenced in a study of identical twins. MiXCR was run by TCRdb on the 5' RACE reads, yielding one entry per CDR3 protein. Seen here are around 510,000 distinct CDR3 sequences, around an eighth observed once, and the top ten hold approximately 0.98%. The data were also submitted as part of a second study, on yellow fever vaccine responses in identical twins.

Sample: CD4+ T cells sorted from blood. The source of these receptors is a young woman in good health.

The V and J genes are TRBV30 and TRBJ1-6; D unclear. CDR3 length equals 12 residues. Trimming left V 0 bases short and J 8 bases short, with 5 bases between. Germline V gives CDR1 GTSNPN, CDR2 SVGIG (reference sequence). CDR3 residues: CAWSVWDSPLHF. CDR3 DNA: TGTGCCTGGAGTGTCTGGGATTCACCCCTCCACTTT.

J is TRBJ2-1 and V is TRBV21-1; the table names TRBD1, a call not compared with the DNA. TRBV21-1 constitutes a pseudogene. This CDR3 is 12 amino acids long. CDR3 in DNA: TGTGCCAGCAGACAGGGACGCAATGAGCAGTTCTTC. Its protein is CASRQGRNEQFF.

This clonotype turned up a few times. The CDR3 sequence: CAISGIDNYEQYF. The DNA of the CDR3 is TGTGCCATCAGTGGGATAGACAACTACGAGCAGTACTTC. V gene TRBV10-3 combines with J gene TRBJ2-7, with unresolved D. The germline V gene has CDR1 ENHRY and CDR2 SYGVKD. The CDR3 loop spans 13 amino acids. V dropped 4 bases and J dropped 3 bases, with 10 bases sitting between them.

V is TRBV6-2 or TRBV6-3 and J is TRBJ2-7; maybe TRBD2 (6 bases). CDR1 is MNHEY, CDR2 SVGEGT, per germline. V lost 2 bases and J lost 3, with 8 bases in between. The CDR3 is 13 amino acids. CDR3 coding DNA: TGTGCCAGCAGTTACGGGCGGGGCTACGAGCAGTACTTC. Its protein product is CASSYGRGYEQYF.

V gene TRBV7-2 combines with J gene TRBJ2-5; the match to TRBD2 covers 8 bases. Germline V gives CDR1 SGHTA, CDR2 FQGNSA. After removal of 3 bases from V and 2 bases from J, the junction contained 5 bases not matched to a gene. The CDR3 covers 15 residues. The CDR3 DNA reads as TGTGCCAGCAGCTTTAGCGGGGTCGGGCAAGAGACCCAGTACTTC. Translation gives CASSFSGVGQETQYF.

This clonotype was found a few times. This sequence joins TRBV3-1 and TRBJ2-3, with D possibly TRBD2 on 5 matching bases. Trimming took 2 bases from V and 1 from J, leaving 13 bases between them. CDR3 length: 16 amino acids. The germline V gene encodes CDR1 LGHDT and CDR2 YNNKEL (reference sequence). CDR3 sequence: CASSQQQRTGTDTQYF. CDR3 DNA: TGTGCCAGCAGCCAACAGCAGCGGACGGGCACAGATACGCAGTATTTT.

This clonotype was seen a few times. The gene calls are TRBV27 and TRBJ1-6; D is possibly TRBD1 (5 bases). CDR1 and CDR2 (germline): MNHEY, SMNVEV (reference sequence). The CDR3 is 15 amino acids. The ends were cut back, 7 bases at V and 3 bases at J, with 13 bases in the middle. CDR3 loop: CASTPGGGYNSPLHF. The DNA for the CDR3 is TGTGCCAGCACTCCCGGCGGGGGCTATAATTCACCCCTCCACTTT.

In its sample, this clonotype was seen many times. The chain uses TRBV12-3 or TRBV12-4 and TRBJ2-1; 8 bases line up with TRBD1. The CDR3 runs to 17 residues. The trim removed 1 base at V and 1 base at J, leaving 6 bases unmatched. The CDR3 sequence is CASSLGTGFSSYNEQFF. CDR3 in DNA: TGTGCCAGCAGTTTAGGGACAGGGTTTTCGTCCTACAATGAGCAGTTCTTC.

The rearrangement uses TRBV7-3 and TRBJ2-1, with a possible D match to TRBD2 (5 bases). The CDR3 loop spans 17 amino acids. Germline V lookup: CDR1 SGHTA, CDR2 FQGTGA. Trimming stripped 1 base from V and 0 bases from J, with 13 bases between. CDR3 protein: CASSLSLTGSSYNEQFF. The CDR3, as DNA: TGTGCCAGCAGCTTAAGTCTGACGGGGAGCTCCTACAATGAGCAGTTCTTC. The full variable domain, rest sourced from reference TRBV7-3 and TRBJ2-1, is GAGVSQTPSNKVTEKGKYVELRCDPISGHTALYWYRQSLGQGPEFLIYFQGTGAADDSGLPNDRFFAVRPEGSVSTLKIQRTERGDSAVYLCASSLSLTGSSYNEQFFGPGTRLTVL.

CDR3: CASSQEGTGRSSNEQFF. CDR3 DNA sequence: TGCGCCAGCAGCCAAGAAGGGACGGGGAGGTCGAGCAATGAGCAGTTCTTC. This chain uses TRBV4-3 with TRBJ2-1, with a possible D match to TRBD2 (6 bases). The CDR3 length is 17 residues. Germline V gene lookup returns CDR1 LGHNA and CDR2 YSLEER. Trimming stripped 0 bases from V and 6 bases from J, with 18 bases between.

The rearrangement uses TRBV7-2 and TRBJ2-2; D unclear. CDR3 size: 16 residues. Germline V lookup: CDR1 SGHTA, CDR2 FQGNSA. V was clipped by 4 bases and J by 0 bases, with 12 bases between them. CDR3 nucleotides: TGTGCCAGCAGCTCCCGAGCGCAAACGAACACCGGGGAGCTGTTTTTT. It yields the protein CASSSRAQTNTGELFF.